This TCR beta chain originates from a study of T cells expressing NK-cell markers. Study-wide background: It was sorted CD3+CD56+NKG2C+, CD3+CD56+NKG2C- and CD3+CD56-NKG2C+ T cells that supplied the TCR beta repertoires.

Germline V gene data show CDR1 as SQVTM and CDR2 as ANQGSEA. The length of the CDR3 is 15 residues. Whole-study results and caveats: In several donors, these clonotypes also led the CD3+CD56-NKG2C+ fraction. CD8+ T cells in over five donors included dominant NKG2C+ clonotypes at about 1.0-8%.

Notes on this clonotype: Its antigen is undetermined.

From the 5' RACE reads, TCRdb lists one entry per CDR3 protein and no DNA. Here the sample table reports around 100,000 distinct CDR3 sequences. This receptor was obtained from a woman between 18 and 75 years old in good health. The chain is built from TRBV29-1 and TRBJ1-1; no DNA is available, so the TRBD1 call from TCRdb remains unchecked. Sequenced: blood T cells: a sorted CD56 or NKG2C T cell subset, CD4+ or CD8+ T cells, or bulk PBMC T cells (not recorded which). CDR3: CSVEDLSGTHLEAFF.